A single sample gave rise to the 28 T cell receptor beta chains below, sequenced in a study of CD4 T cells in relation to SARS-CoV-2 and coronaviruses (dated by TCRdb to 2020 to 2023). The receptor library was made with the immunoSEQ multiplex PCR assay. TCRdb mirrors the immuneACCESS table, restricted to in-frame sequences. Some clones are absent from its copies; in checked studies, under half trace to an unresolved V gene, and the reason for the others is unknown. This sample gives around 30,000 clones in total; around 76% of them show up just once. The top ten hold nearly 3.5% of the sample. Their cognate antigens are unknown. The sample comprised memory CD4+ T cells from PBMCs, cultured in vitro. The sample's cell subset or site label is to be understood as: memory (non-naive) CD4+ T cells. The source is an adult with COVID-19.

The rearrangement joins TRBV30 to TRBJ1-4; D is unclear. Trimming stripped 0 bases from V and 8 bases from J, with 16 bases between. The CDR3 has 15 residues. The germline V gene encodes CDR1 GTSNPN and CDR2 SVGIG (reference sequence). The CDR3 sequence: CAWSVRGSPGEKLFF. The CDR3 DNA is TGTGCCTGGAGTGTACGTGGGTCACCCGGGGAAAAACTGTTTTTT.

The chain couples TRBV2 to TRBJ2-7, with 8 bases identical to TRBD2. This CDR3 region has 15 residues. Germline trimming cut 6 bases from V and 0 bases from J; bases unmatched to any gene: 7. Looked up from germline, CDR1 is SNHLY and CDR2 is FYNNEI. The CDR3 nucleotides read TGTGCCAGCAGCCTTGAGACTAGCGCCTCCTACGAGCAGTACTTC. Residues: CASSLETSASYEQYF. Drawing the rest from reference TRBV2 and TRBJ2-7, the complete variable domain is EPEVTQTPSHQVTQMGQEVILRCVPISNHLYFYWYRQILGQKVEFLVSFYNNEISEKSEIFDDQFSVERPDGSNFTLKIRSTKLEDSAMYFCASSLETSASYEQYFGPGTRLTVT.

The chain recombines TRBV7-9 with TRBJ2-3; weak D call: TRBD1 (6 bases). CDR1 and CDR2 (germline): SEHNR, FQNEAQ (reference sequence). This CDR3 region has 15 residues. The germline V and J ends were trimmed by 5 bases and 5 bases, with 17 bases remaining between them. CDR3 nucleotide sequence: TGTGCCAGCAGCACAAACAGGGTAGATCGAGATACGCAGTATTTT. As protein: CASSTNRVDRDTQYF.

The chain carries TRBV24-1 and TRBJ2-3; D possibly matches TRBD1 or TRBD2 (6 bases each). V lost 5 bases to trimming and J lost 0 bases, with 14 bases between them. CDR1 KGHDR and CDR2 SFDVKD come from the germline V gene. There are 16 residues in the CDR3. Written as DNA, the CDR3 is TGTGCCACCAGTGGAGGGGGGTCCTCTAGCACAGATACGCAGTATTTT. Residues: CATSGGGSSSTDTQYF.

This clone was seen a handful of times. The genes are TRBV7-9 and TRBJ1-2, with 7 nucleotides matching TRBD1. The CDR3 runs 13 residues. V lost 5 bases, J lost 4 bases, and 4 bases stayed unmatched. Germline V gene sequence: CDR1 SEHNR, CDR2 FQNEAQ (reference sequence). The CDR3 DNA reads as TGTGCCAGCAGCAATAGGGGGCCCTATGGCTACACCTTC. This codes for CASSNRGPYGYTF.

The rearrangement uses TRBV27 and TRBJ1-2; D remains ambiguous. The germline V and J ends were trimmed by 7 bases and 8 bases, with 14 bases remaining between them. Germline-derived CDR1 and CDR2 are MNHEY and SMNVEV (reference sequence). The CDR3 length is 12 residues. CDR3 sequence: CASIPPPEGYTF. As DNA, the CDR3 is TGTGCCAGCATCCCCCCCCCTGAGGGCTACACCTTC.

The chain recombines TRBV6-4 with TRBJ2-1; TRBD2 aligns across 7 bases. CDR1 MRHNA and CDR2 SNTAGT come from the germline V gene. With 8 bases clipped from V and 7 bases from J, the junction kept 17 bases outside the gene matches. This CDR3 has 16 amino acids. CDR3 sequence (DNA): TGTGCCAGCGCCCATCGGGCGGGAGTGTCCGATAATGAGCAGTTCTTC. Its translation: CASAHRAGVSDNEQFF.

The gene calls are TRBV2 and TRBJ2-7, with 8 bases that match TRBD2. The CDR3 is 15 amino acids. With 0 bases clipped from V and 7 bases from J, the junction kept 8 bases outside the gene matches. Germline values: CDR1 SNHLY, CDR2 FYNNEI. The DNA for the CDR3 is TGTGCCAGCAGTGAAGCGACTAGCGCCGGGGGAGAGCAGTACTTC. Translation gives CASSEATSAGGEQYF.

This chain connects TRBV10-3 to TRBJ2-3; D gene uncertain. Germline lookup yields CDR1 ENHRY and CDR2 SYGVKD. The V end was cut by 2 bases, the J end by 9 bases, with 9 bases between. The CDR3 runs to 12 residues. The CDR3 DNA is TGTGCCATCAGTGAGAACCTCGACACGCAGTATTTT. Protein product: CAISENLDTQYF.

J is TRBJ2-5 and V is TRBV14; possible D gene TRBD2, 5 bases. V was clipped by 1 base and J by 5 bases, with 17 bases between them. The length of the CDR3 is 16 residues. Per the germline V gene, CDR1 is SGHDN and CDR2 is FVKESK. The CDR3 DNA follows: TGTGCCAGCAGCCAAGTGCGAGGGATGGGATCTGAGACCCAGTACTTC. Translating it yields CASSQVRGMGSETQYF.

This clone occurred a few times. The V gene is TRBV7-9, the J gene TRBJ2-7; maybe TRBD1 (5 bases). Looked up from germline, CDR1 is SEHNR and CDR2 is FQNEAQ (reference sequence). The CDR3 is 11 residues long. V lost 8 bases, J lost 5 bases, and 10 bases lay in between. CDR3 loop: CASGKGNEQYF. The CDR3 bases are TGTGCCAGCGGTAAGGGGAACGAGCAGTACTTC.

There are a few counts of this clone. J is TRBJ2-2 and V is TRBV7-3, with D unclear. Germline CDR1 SGHTA, CDR2 FQGTGA. V was clipped by 5 bases and J by 7 bases, with 14 bases between them. The CDR3 is made up of 14 amino acids. The CDR3 nucleotides are TGTGCCAGCAGCGGTAGCACCATAGGCGGGGAGCTGTTTTTT. This sequence encodes CASSGSTIGGELFF.

The rearrangement uses TRBV28 and TRBJ2-1; 10 positions match TRBD2. The V segment lost 4 bases and the J segment 1 base; nucleotides outside the gene matches: 4. Germline loops: CDR1 MDHEN, CDR2 SYDVKM. The CDR3 spans 16 residues. The DNA for the CDR3 is TGTGCCAGCAGTTCCAGACTAGCGGGTTCCTACAATGAGCAGTTCTTC. This sequence encodes CASSSRLAGSYNEQFF.

The J gene is TRBJ2-2, the V gene TRBV9; 8 nucleotides agree with TRBD1. CDR3 length: 15 residues. The germline CDR1 and CDR2 sequences are SGDLS and YYNGEE. J was trimmed by 4 bases and V by 2 bases; bases with no gene match: 4. The chain's CDR3 is CASSVGTGSTGELFF. CDR3 coding DNA: TGTGCCAGCAGCGTCGGGACAGGAAGCACCGGGGAGCTGTTTTTT.

This clone has just a few counts. CDR3 DNA sequence: TGTGCCAGCAGGTCTGGGACCTATAATTCACCCCTCCACTTT. It specifies CASRSGTYNSPLHF. This chain connects TRBV28 to TRBJ1-6; D unresolved. The germline V and J ends were trimmed by 6 bases and 2 bases, with 8 bases remaining between them. The CDR3 extends over 14 amino acids. The V gene's germline CDR1 is MDHEN and CDR2 SYDVKM.

The chain recombines TRBV18 with TRBJ2-5; 7 bases align to TRBD2. This CDR3 region has 14 residues. V shed 3 bases, J shed 2 bases, and the junction held 3 bases outside the gene matches. Per germline, CDR1 KGHSH and CDR2 LQKENI. The CDR3 DNA sequence: TGTGCCAGCTCACCGGTGGGAGGGCAAGAGACCCAGTACTTC. This codes for CASSPVGGQETQYF.

The chain combines TRBV5-5 with TRBJ2-5, with 10 bases lining up with TRBD1. The CDR3 is 13 amino acids. The ends lost 4 bases at V and 4 bases at J; junction bases unmatched: 1. CDR1 SGHKS and CDR2 YYEKEE come from the germline V gene (reference sequence). CDR3 nucleotides: TGTGCCAGCAGCCGGGACAGGGGAGAGACCCAGTACTTC. Translating it yields CASSRDRGETQYF.

This chain connects TRBV6-1 to TRBJ2-6; D remains ambiguous. V was shortened by 1 base and J by 0 bases, with 4 bases between the two germline ends. From germline, CDR1 is MNHNS and CDR2 SASEGT. CDR3 length: 15 residues. CDR3 DNA: TGTGCCAGCAGTGAAGGGGGCTCTGGGGCCAACGTCCTGACTTTC. This gives the protein CASSEGGSGANVLTF.

The chain links TRBV30 to TRBJ2-1; unclear D gene. Germline CDR1 and CDR2: GTSNPN and SVGIG (reference sequence). CDR3 length: 14 amino acids. V was pared by 0 bases and J by 7 bases, with 13 bases between. CDR3 residues: CAWSVDLEWNEQFF. In nucleotides, the CDR3 is TGTGCCTGGAGTGTAGATCTAGAGTGGAATGAGCAGTTCTTC.

The rearrangement uses TRBV2 and TRBJ2-5, with D tentatively TRBD2 (6 bases). The CDR3 runs to 15 residues. Germline V gene lookup returns CDR1 SNHLY and CDR2 FYNNEI. Trimming left V 4 bases short and J 0 bases short, with 12 bases between. CDR3 bases: TGTGCCAGCAGTGGAAAGACTAGGTACCAAGAGACCCAGTACTTC. It codes for CASSGKTRYQETQYF.

The rearrangement uses TRBV5-4 and TRBJ2-1, with 11 bases fitting TRBD2. V shed 4 bases, J shed 5 bases, and the junction held 5 bases outside the gene matches. There are 15 residues in the CDR3. Germline-derived CDR1 and CDR2 are SGHNT and YYREEE (reference sequence). CDR3 in DNA: TGTGCCAGCAGCAAGGGACTAGCGGTTGACAATGAGCAGTTCTTC. Its translation is CASSKGLAVDNEQFF. The full variable domain, its missing parts supplied by reference TRBV5-4 and TRBJ2-1, is ETGVTQSPTHLIKTRGQQVTLRCSSQSGHNTVSWYQQALGQGPQFIFQYYREEENGRGNFPPRFSGLQFPNYSSELNVNALELDDSALYLCASSKGLAVDNEQFFGPGTRLTVL.

This chain uses TRBV7-9 with TRBJ2-1; D might be TRBD2 (5 bases). This CDR3 has 11 amino acids. Germline CDR1 and CDR2: SEHNR and FQNEAQ (reference sequence). Trimming pared 8 bases from V and 9 bases from J, leaving 11 bases between. CDR3 in amino acids: CASGNTSEQFF. CDR3 nucleotide sequence: TGTGCCAGCGGAAACACTAGTGAGCAGTTCTTC. The complete variable domain, with remaining parts taken from reference TRBV7-9 and TRBJ2-1, reads DTGVSQNPRHKITKRGQNVTFRCDPISEHNRLYWYRQTLGQGPEFLTYFQNEAQLEKSRLLSDRFSAERPKGSFSTLEIQRTEQGDSAMYLCASGNTSEQFFGPGTRLTVL.

This clone was recorded a few times. The chain employs TRBV30 and TRBJ1-4; D is uncertain. The length of the CDR3 is 15 residues. Germline loops: CDR1 GTSNPN, CDR2 SVGIG (reference sequence). V lost 4 bases and J lost 7, with 19 bases in between. The DNA of the CDR3 is TGTGCCTGGAAAATTGGACGAAGGGTGGGTGAAAAACTGTTTTTT. Amino acids: CAWKIGRRVGEKLFF.

This clone is a singleton in its sample. The gene calls are TRBV29-1 and TRBJ2-3, with unresolved D. Germline loops: CDR1 SQVTM, CDR2 ANQGSEA. The V and J ends lost 5 bases and 0 bases respectively, with 12 bases between them. The CDR3 has 14 residues. CDR3 bases: TGCAGCGTTCTCGGCAGGCCTAGCACAGATACGCAGTATTTT. Translating gives CSVLGRPSTDTQYF.

V and J are TRBV5-1 and TRBJ2-7; possible D gene TRBD1, 5 bases. The CDR3 contains 11 residues. Trimming cost V 7 bases and J 8 bases, with 13 bases left between them. From germline, CDR1 is SGHRS and CDR2 YFSETQ. For the CDR3, the DNA is TGCGCCAGCTTATTAAGGGGCAAGCAGTACTTC. This encodes CASLLRGKQYF.

V and J are TRBV28 and TRBJ1-2; D may be TRBD1 (6 bases). CDR1 and CDR2 from the germline V gene are MDHEN and SYDVKM. V was pared by 0 bases and J by 3 bases, with 11 bases between. The CDR3 has 15 residues. The CDR3 region is CASSLWGATYYGYTF. CDR3 coding DNA: TGTGCCAGCAGTTTATGGGGGGCAACGTACTATGGCTACACCTTC.

The V gene is TRBV4-1, the J gene TRBJ2-5, with D uncertain. The germline V gene has CDR1 MGHRA and CDR2 YSYEKL. The CDR3 consists of 13 residues. V lost 0 bases, J lost 3 bases, and 5 bases lay in between. The chain's CDR3 is CASSQDKKETQYF. CDR3 bases: TGCGCCAGCAGCCAAGATAAGAAAGAGACCCAGTACTTC.

V and J are TRBV27 and TRBJ1-6, with D possibly being TRBD1 (6 bases). This CDR3 has 13 residues. Trimming removed 5 bases from V and 11 bases from J, with 13 bases in between. Per the germline V gene, CDR1 is MNHEY and CDR2 is SMNVEV (reference sequence). Here the CDR3 reads CASSLGGRPPLHF. The CDR3 coding sequence is TGTGCCAGCAGTCTCGGGGGGCGACCACCCCTCCACTTT.